The next 31 T cell receptor beta chains were all read from a single sample in a study of blood T cell repertoires in COVID-19. The repertoire was sequenced with immunoSEQ multiplex PCR; TCRdb's copy has only in-frame clones and lacks some. The sample carries about 50,000 clones, around 89% recorded once. The sample was peripheral blood. The source of these receptors is a human donor in a cohort sampled during active COVID-19.

This clone was seen a handful of times. The rearrangement uses TRBV27 and TRBJ2-7; TRBD1 matches at 8 bases. In germline, CDR1 is MNHEY, CDR2 SMNVEV (reference sequence). Losses at the gene ends were 5 bases for V and 0 bases for J; bases not matched to a gene: 6. CDR3 length: 15 residues. CDR3 amino acids: CASSPPTGDSYEQYF. The CDR3 DNA sequence: TGTGCCAGCAGTCCCCCGACAGGGGACTCCTACGAGCAGTACTTC.

The chain uses TRBV3-1 (or the pseudogene TRBV3-2) and TRBJ1-1, with D perhaps matching TRBD1 (6 bases). The germline V gene encodes CDR1 LGHDT and CDR2 YNNKEL (reference sequence). Trimming took 1 base from V and 3 from J, leaving 18 bases between them. CDR3 length equals 17 residues. CDR3 residues: CASSQGGYGGADTEAFF. The CDR3 DNA sequence: TGTGCCAGCAGCCAAGGAGGCTATGGGGGCGCAGACACTGAAGCTTTCTTT.

CDR3 protein: CASSQEAAGGRTGELFF. CDR3 coding DNA: TGCGCCAGCAGCCAAGAGGCAGCGGGGGGGCGCACCGGGGAGCTGTTTTTT. The J gene is TRBJ2-2, the V gene TRBV4-3, with 10 nucleotides matching TRBD2. Germline V gene lookup returns CDR1 LGHNA and CDR2 YSLEER. The junction had 5 bases not matched to a gene; V was cut back by 0 bases and J by 4 bases. CDR3 length: 17 residues.

The rearrangement joins TRBV4-3 to TRBJ2-7; 10 bases are shared with TRBD2. After removal of 4 bases from V and 4 bases from J, the junction contained 7 bases not matched to a gene. The CDR3 is 15 amino acids. The V gene's germline CDR1 is LGHNA and CDR2 YSLEER. The CDR3 DNA follows: TGCGCCAGCAGCCCACAGCGGGGGGGTGGTTACGAGCAGTACTTC. Translated, it gives CASSPQRGGGYEQYF.

In the case of this clone: The junction shows a germline mismatch at one end, possibly a read error. The chain links TRBV2 to TRBJ2-7; 9 bases map to TRBD1. Per germline, CDR1 SNHLY and CDR2 FYNNEI. CDR3 length: 16 amino acids. The CDR3 bases are TGTGCCAGCAGTGAAGCATTAGGACAGGGGTCCTCCGAGCAGTACTTC. Its translation: CASSEALGQGSSEQYF.

The chain combines TRBV4-2 with TRBJ2-3, with D possibly matching TRBD1 (5 bases). The CDR3 is 15 amino acids. Germline V gene sequence: CDR1 LGHNA, CDR2 YNFKEQ. V was shortened by 3 bases and J by 4 bases, with 14 bases between the two germline ends. For the CDR3, the DNA is TGTGCCAGCAGCCAGTCTTTGAGCAGGGCAGATACGCAGTATTTT. Its translation: CASSQSLSRADTQYF.

The chain combines TRBV29-1 with TRBJ2-1; TRBD1 matches 7 bases. The V and J ends lost 3 bases and 8 bases, in that order; junction bases with no gene match: 13. The germline gives CDR1 SQVTM, CDR2 ANQGSEA. The CDR3 sequence is 15 residues long. The CDR3 loop is CSVDSGTEAGDEQFF. The CDR3 DNA is TGCAGCGTTGACTCGGGGACAGAAGCTGGGGATGAGCAGTTCTTC.

The J gene is TRBJ2-6, the V gene TRBV6-5; D is ambiguous. The CDR3 covers 15 residues. V lost 3 bases, J lost 1 base, and 7 bases lay in between. The germline gives CDR1 MNHEY, CDR2 SVGAGI. CDR3 coding DNA: TGTGCCAGCAGTTATTTCGTTTCTGGGGCCAACGTCCTGACTTTC. Residues: CASSYFVSGANVLTF.

This sequence joins TRBV4-1 and TRBJ1-1; a possible D gene is TRBD1 (5 bases). Germline CDR1 MGHRA, CDR2 YSYEKL. Trimming shortened V by 1 base and J by 0 bases, and 12 bases separated the two germline ends. The CDR3 runs 16 residues. The CDR3 here is CASSQVGGKVNTEAFF. DNA for the CDR3: TGCGCCAGCAGCCAAGTCGGGGGGAAGGTGAACACTGAAGCTTTCTTT.

This sequence joins TRBV3-1 (or the pseudogene TRBV3-2) and TRBJ2-7, with 10 bases that match TRBD2. Losses at the gene ends were 0 bases for V and 5 bases for J; bases not matched to a gene: 10. Germline CDR1 and CDR2: LGHDT and YNNKEL (reference sequence). The CDR3 consists of 17 residues. The DNA for the CDR3 is TGTGCCAGCAGCCAAGAAGGGGAGGAGCGGGAGGGCCACGAGCAGTACTTC. It specifies CASSQEGEEREGHEQYF.

This clone came up a few times. The genes are TRBV11-3 and TRBJ1-1, with unresolved D. Per the germline V gene, CDR1 is SGHNT and CDR2 is YENEEA. The CDR3 runs to 13 residues. Trimming took 3 bases from V and 4 from J, leaving 9 bases between them. CDR3 amino acids: CASSLRGGTEAFF. The CDR3, as DNA: TGTGCCAGCAGCTTGCGCGGTGGCACTGAAGCTTTCTTT.

The rearrangement uses TRBV4-3 and TRBJ2-3; D ambiguous. V lost 2 bases and J lost 4, with 10 bases in between. This CDR3 is built from 14 residues. Germline V gene lookup returns CDR1 LGHNA and CDR2 YSLEER. The CDR3 coding sequence is TGCGCCAGCAGCCAAAACACCAACGCAGATACGCAGTATTTT. It translates to CASSQNTNADTQYF.

The chain uses TRBV7-2 and TRBJ2-1; 11 bases align to TRBD2. J was trimmed by 2 bases and V by 1 base; bases with no gene match: 7. CDR3 length equals 18 residues. Germline CDR1 SGHTA, CDR2 FQGNSA. This chain's CDR3 is CASSLGLAGGWTYNEQFF. In DNA form, the CDR3 reads TGTGCCAGCAGCTTAGGGCTAGCGGGAGGTTGGACCTACAATGAGCAGTTCTTC.

This chain connects TRBV11-3 to TRBJ2-1, with 7 bases identical to TRBD1. The trim removed 4 bases at V and 11 bases at J, leaving 8 bases unmatched. The CDR3 has 13 residues. Germline V CDR1 and CDR2: SGHNT, YENEEA. The CDR3 spells CASSSNQGDQQFF. The CDR3 bases are TGTGCCAGCAGCTCAAACCAGGGGGACCAGCAGTTCTTC.

In its sample, this clone was seen once. This chain joins TRBV19 and TRBJ2-1; D is ambiguous. There are 14 residues in the CDR3. CDR1 LNHDA and CDR2 SQIVND come from the germline V gene (reference sequence). V dropped 5 bases and J dropped 4 bases, with 12 bases sitting between them. The CDR3 region is CASSPAVGYNEQFF. The CDR3, as DNA: TGTGCCAGTAGTCCGGCGGTTGGGTACAATGAGCAGTTCTTC.

V gene TRBV27 combines with J gene TRBJ2-3, with D possibly matching TRBD2 (6 bases). The ends were cut back, 4 bases at V and 1 base at J, with 15 bases in the middle. The CDR3 extends over 16 amino acids. Germline-derived CDR1 and CDR2 are MNHEY and SMNVEV (reference sequence). This CDR3 reads CASSSPLASGTDTQYF. Written as DNA, the CDR3 is TGTGCCAGCAGTTCCCCCCTCGCTAGCGGCACAGATACGCAGTATTTT.

This chain joins TRBV6-6 and TRBJ1-5, with D possibly being TRBD1 (5 bases). Germline CDR1 reads MNHNY; CDR2 reads SVGAGI (reference sequence). The V end was cut by 2 bases, the J end by 6 bases, with 17 bases between. This CDR3 spans 16 amino acids. CDR3 region: CASSYHPGGCAQPQHF. The CDR3 bases are TGTGCCAGCAGTTACCACCCCGGGGGGTGCGCTCAGCCCCAGCATTTT.

The rearrangement links TRBV28 to TRBJ1-4; D is unclear. The CDR3 is made up of 13 amino acids. Trimming removed 1 base at V and 5 bases at J, with 5 bases between. CDR1 is MDHEN and CDR2 is SYDVKM in the germline V gene. The CDR3 protein is CASSLSGNEKLFF. CDR3 DNA sequence: TGTGCCAGCAGTTTATCGGGGAATGAAAAACTGTTTTTT.

The chain has TRBV7-2 and TRBJ2-7; D uncertain. With 2 bases removed from V and 4 bases from J, the gap between germline ends came to 6 bases. The CDR3 consists of 12 residues. Germline V gives CDR1 SGHTA, CDR2 FQGNSA. The DNA for the CDR3 is TGTGCCAGCAGCTTAAGGAGATACGAGCAGTACTTC. Its translation is CASSLRRYEQYF.

This chain joins TRBV6-5 and TRBJ2-7, with 8 bases aligning to TRBD1. This CDR3 spans 12 amino acids. After removal of 6 bases from V and 5 bases from J, the junction contained 3 bases not matched to a gene. CDR1 is MNHEY, CDR2 SVGAGI, per germline. The CDR3 DNA sequence: TGTGCCAGCAGGGACAGGGTTCACGAGCAGTACTTC. Amino acids: CASRDRVHEQYF.

The chain is built from TRBV2 and TRBJ2-5; 7 positions agree with TRBD1. J was trimmed by 4 bases and V by 2 bases; bases with no gene match: 10. This CDR3 is built from 16 residues. CDR1 and CDR2 from the germline V gene are SNHLY and FYNNEI. CDR3 loop: CASSEMLGQSGETQYF. The DNA for the CDR3 is TGTGCCAGCAGTGAAATGTTGGGACAGTCAGGAGAGACCCAGTACTTC.

The chain is built from TRBV19 and TRBJ1-1; D is unresolved. V dropped 4 bases and J dropped 1 base, with 7 bases sitting between them. The length of the CDR3 is 13 residues. Germline CDR1 reads LNHDA; CDR2 reads SQIVND (reference sequence). CDR3 sequence (DNA): TGTGCCAGTAGTAACGTCGGGAACACTGAAGCTTTCTTT. Translated: CASSNVGNTEAFF.

The chain is built from TRBV30 and TRBJ1-4; 9 nucleotides agree with TRBD1. Germline CDR1 is GTSNPN and CDR2 is SVGIG (reference sequence). CDR3 length equals 17 residues. Germline trimming cut 4 bases from V and 0 bases from J; bases unmatched to any gene: 9. The CDR3 sequence: CAWIPLGTGPTNEKLFF. The CDR3 bases are TGTGCCTGGATACCCCTTGGGACAGGGCCAACTAATGAAAAACTGTTTTTT.

This clone has a handful of counts. The chain couples TRBV30 to TRBJ1-4, with D maybe TRBD1 (6 bases). The CDR3 has 14 amino acids. With 3 bases removed from V and 8 bases from J, the gap between germline ends came to 16 bases. Germline CDR1 and CDR2: GTSNPN and SVGIG (reference sequence). CDR3 sequence (DNA): TGTGCCTGGAGCGACAGGACGATTCGGGAAAAACTGTTTTTT. Translated, it gives CAWSDRTIREKLFF.

This sequence joins TRBV5-4 and TRBJ1-1, with D hard to call. The germline CDR1 and CDR2 sequences are SGHNT and YYREEE (reference sequence). The germline V and J ends were trimmed by 0 bases and 1 base, with 7 bases remaining between them. The CDR3 runs 14 residues. CDR3 residues: CASSLGLANTEAFF. CDR3 bases: TGTGCCAGCAGCTTGGGGTTGGCGAACACTGAAGCTTTCTTT.

The rearrangement links TRBV19 to TRBJ1-1; 9 nucleotides line up with TRBD1. J gave up 3 bases and V 8 bases, and 4 bases lay outside the gene matches. In germline, CDR1 is LNHDA, CDR2 SQIVND (reference sequence). The CDR3 has 13 residues. In DNA, the CDR3 is TGTGCCAGTGCGGACAGGGGTTACACTGAAGCTTTCTTT. Translated: CASADRGYTEAFF.

This rearrangement joins TRBV27 to TRBJ1-1; D uncertain. The V gene lost 2 bases and the J gene lost 4 bases, with 8 bases spanning the gap. The CDR3 contains 13 residues. Germline CDR1 and CDR2: MNHEY and SMNVEV (reference sequence). In nucleotides, the CDR3 is TGTGCCAGCAGTTTACTGGGGAGCACTGAAGCTTTCTTT. This codes for CASSLLGSTEAFF.

The chain joins TRBV28 to TRBJ1-1; no clear D gene. The CDR3 has 14 amino acids. Germline V gives CDR1 MDHEN, CDR2 SYDVKM. The germline V and J ends were trimmed by 2 bases and 4 bases, with 11 bases remaining between them. The CDR3 DNA reads as TGTGCCAGCAGTTTAGCGCCTCGGGGCACTGAAGCTTTCTTT. Protein product: CASSLAPRGTEAFF.

The chain uses TRBV6-5 and TRBJ1-6, with 8 positions matching TRBD1. The CDR3 totals 12 residues. Germline V lookup: CDR1 MNHEY, CDR2 SVGAGI. V gave up 10 bases and J gave up 9 bases; unmatched junction bases: 5. CDR3 protein: CATRGLGSPLHF. CDR3 coding DNA: TGTGCCACCAGGGGGCTTGGTTCACCCCTCCACTTT.

This sequence joins TRBV4-2 and TRBJ2-5; maybe TRBD1 (5 bases). The CDR3 has 14 amino acids. CDR1 and CDR2 from the germline V gene are LGHNA and YNFKEQ. V lost 1 base to trimming and J lost 3 bases, with 9 bases between them. Here the CDR3 reads CASSQGRVEETQYF. The CDR3 DNA sequence: TGTGCCAGCAGCCAAGGCAGGGTAGAAGAGACCCAGTACTTC.

J is TRBJ2-3 and V is TRBV6-2 or TRBV6-3; TRBD2 might be the D (5 bases). The V and J ends lost 2 bases and 2 bases respectively, with 11 bases between them. The CDR3 has 15 amino acids. Germline lookup yields CDR1 MNHEY and CDR2 SVGEGT. CDR3 sequence: CASSYQRRDTDTQYF. The DNA of the CDR3 is TGTGCCAGCAGTTACCAACGCCGGGACACAGATACGCAGTATTTT.